Listed below are T cell receptor beta chains from one sample, sequenced in a study of a mutant IDH1 vaccine in newly diagnosed glioma. Method: immunoSEQ multiplex PCR; TCRdb's copy keeps in-frame clones and lacks some. The sample holds around 60,000 clones, around 83% seen once. No antigens are known for them. Sequencing used PBMCs, obtained from a glioma patient whose treatment included an IDH1 peptide vaccine. All receptors come from a man younger than 40 with glioma. Both conserved end residues are part of each CDR3. A D gene is named only where the DNA matches it firmly. A row's size may be missing; if present it is once, few, many or a size class.

>TRBV2|-|TRBJ1-5|-
CASSGFAVQPQHF
TGTGCCAGCAGTGGGTTTGCCGTTCAGCCCCAGCATTTT
>TRBV6-4|-|TRBJ2-6|once
CASSDSGGTGANVLTF
TGTGCCAGCAGTGACTCAGGGGGTACTGGGGCCAACGTCCTGACTTTC
>TRBV6-5|TRBD1|TRBJ2-7|-
CASSQGQGGYEQYF
TGTGCCAGCAGCCAGGGACAGGGAGGGTACGAGCAGTACTTC
>TRBV9|-|TRBJ2-5|-
CASSGGPGETQYF
TGTGCCAGCAGCGGAGGGCCTGGGGAGACCCAGTACTTC
>TRBV7-6|TRBD1|TRBJ1-4|-
CASSFTGGGNEKLFF
TGTGCCAGCAGCTTCACAGGGGGCGGCAATGAAAAACTGTTTTTT
>TRBV6-9|-|TRBJ2-5|-
CASRGSGTQYF
TGTGCCAGCAGGGGATCGGGGACCCAGTACTTC
>TRBV19|TRBD1|TRBJ1-4|-
CASRETGGGEKLFF
TGTGCCAGTCGGGAGACAGGGGGCGGTGAAAAACTGTTTTTT
>TRBV18|-|TRBJ1-5|once
CASSVTGTGSNQPQHF
TGTGCCAGCTCAGTCACCGGGACGGGTAGCAATCAGCCCCAGCATTTT
>TRBV5-6|-|TRBJ2-1|-
CASSLGWSSYNEQFF
TGTGCCAGCAGCTTGGGGTGGAGCTCCTACAATGAGCAGTTCTTC
>TRBV4-1|-|TRBJ2-3|-
CASSQGPSRPSTDTQYF
TGCGCCAGCAGCCAAGGCCCCAGCCGTCCCAGCACAGATACGCAGTATTTT
>TRBV18|-|TRBJ2-7|-
CASSRQDSSYEQYF
TGTGCCAGCTCCCGACAGGATAGCTCCTACGAGCAGTACTTC
>TRBV9|-|TRBJ2-6|once
CASSARTRGQRGGANVLTF
TGTGCCAGCAGCGCGAGGACGCGGGGGCAAAGAGGTGGGGCCAACGTCCTGACTTTC
>TRBV29-1|-|TRBJ1-2|-
CSLQEGSYGYTF
TGCAGCTTACAGGAAGGATCATATGGCTACACCTTC
>TRBV27|-|TRBJ2-7|-
CASSLGRGYEQYF
TGTGCCAGCAGTTTGGGCAGGGGCTACGAGCAGTACTTC
>TRBV2|-|TRBJ1-1|-
CASSLGQAASNTEAFF
TGTGCCAGCAGCTTGGGACAAGCAGCTTCGAACACTGAAGCTTTCTTT
>TRBV13|-|TRBJ1-2|-
CASTDSRGSYGYTF
TGTGCCAGCACGGATAGCCGGGGAAGCTATGGCTACACCTTC
>TRBV5-1|TRBD1|TRBJ1-5|-
CASSLGRGNQPQHF
TGCGCCAGCAGCTTGGGCAGGGGGAATCAGCCCCAGCATTTT